The present T cell receptor beta chain was sequenced within a study of cytomegalovirus exposure and HLA in healthy donors. Sequencing was performed with immunoSEQ multiplex PCR; in TCRdb, only in-frame clones are kept and a portion is missing. Here the sample spans 120,000 or so clones, roughly 84% being singletons. This clone has a handful of counts. This CDR3 has 17 amino acids. From germline, CDR1 is SGHNT and CDR2 YYREEE (reference sequence). V shed 4 bases and J 0 bases; nucleotides not matched to a gene: 6. V usage is TRBV5-4 and J usage is TRBJ2-2; TRBD2 matches 10 bases. The clonotype comes from a woman aged 25 to 39 in good health and CMV-seronegative. What was sequenced was PBMCs. CDR3: CASSPSGGAANTGELFF. CDR3 nucleotide sequence: TGTGCCAGCAGCCCCAGCGGGGGGGCCGCGAACACCGGGGAGCTGTTTTTT.